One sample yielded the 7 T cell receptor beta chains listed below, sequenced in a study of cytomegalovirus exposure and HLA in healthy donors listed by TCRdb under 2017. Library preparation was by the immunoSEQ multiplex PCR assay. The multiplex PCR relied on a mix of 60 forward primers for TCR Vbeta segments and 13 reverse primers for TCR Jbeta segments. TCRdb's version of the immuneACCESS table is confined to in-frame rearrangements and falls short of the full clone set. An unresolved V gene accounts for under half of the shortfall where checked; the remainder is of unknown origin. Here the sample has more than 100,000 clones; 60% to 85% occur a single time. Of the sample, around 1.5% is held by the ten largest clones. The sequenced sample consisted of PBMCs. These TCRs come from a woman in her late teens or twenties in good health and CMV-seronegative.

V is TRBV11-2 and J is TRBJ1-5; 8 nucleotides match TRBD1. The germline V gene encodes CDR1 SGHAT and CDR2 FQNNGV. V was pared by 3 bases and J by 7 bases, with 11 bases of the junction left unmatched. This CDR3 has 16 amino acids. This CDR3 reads CASSFAGGQGKQPQHF. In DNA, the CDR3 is TGTGCCAGCAGCTTCGCCGGCGGACAGGGAAAACAGCCCCAGCATTTT. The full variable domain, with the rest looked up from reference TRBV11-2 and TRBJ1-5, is EAGVAQSPRYKIIEKRQSVAFWCNPISGHATLYWYQQILGQGPKLLIQFQNNGVVDDSQLPKDRFSAERLKGVDSTLKIQPAKLEDSAVYLCASSFAGGQGKQPQHFGDGTRLSIL.

The CDR3 coding sequence is TGCAGCGTTCTATTCCAAGCCAAAAACATTCAGTACTTC. Translated, it gives CSVLFQAKNIQYF. The chain links TRBV29-1 to TRBJ2-4; no definite D call. This CDR3 is 13 amino acids long. Germline assignment: CDR1 SQVTM and CDR2 ANQGSEA. V was shortened by 5 bases and J by 0 bases, with 8 bases between the two germline ends.

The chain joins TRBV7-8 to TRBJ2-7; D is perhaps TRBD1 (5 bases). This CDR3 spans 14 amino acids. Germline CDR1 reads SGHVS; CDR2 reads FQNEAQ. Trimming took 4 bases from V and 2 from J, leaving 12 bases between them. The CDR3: CASSSDRPAYEQYF. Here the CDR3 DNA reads TGTGCCAGCAGCTCCGACAGACCCGCCTACGAGCAGTACTTC.

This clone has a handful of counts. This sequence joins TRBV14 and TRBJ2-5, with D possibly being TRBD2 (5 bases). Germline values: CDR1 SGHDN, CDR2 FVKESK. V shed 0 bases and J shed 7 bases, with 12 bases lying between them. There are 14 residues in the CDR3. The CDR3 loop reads CASSQEIEGATQYF. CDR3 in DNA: TGTGCCAGCAGCCAAGAGATTGAGGGAGCGACCCAGTACTTC.

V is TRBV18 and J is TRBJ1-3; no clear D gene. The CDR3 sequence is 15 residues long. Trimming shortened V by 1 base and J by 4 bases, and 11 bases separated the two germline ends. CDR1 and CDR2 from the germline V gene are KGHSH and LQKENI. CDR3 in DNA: TGTGCCAGCTCACCACGACTGCGACGCGGAAACACCATATATTTT. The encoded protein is CASSPRLRRGNTIYF.

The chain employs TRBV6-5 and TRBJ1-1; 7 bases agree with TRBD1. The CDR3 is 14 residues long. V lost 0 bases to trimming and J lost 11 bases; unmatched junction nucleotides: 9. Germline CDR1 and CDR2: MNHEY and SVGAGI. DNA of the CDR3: TGTGCCAGCAGTTACTCCCGCAGACAGGGAATGGCTTTCTTT. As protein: CASSYSRRQGMAFF.

Here the CDR3 reads CSWEGANEKLFF. CDR3 nucleotides: TGTTCCTGGGAGGGGGCTAATGAAAAACTGTTTTTT. The chain carries TRBV7-9 and TRBJ1-4, with a weak D call TRBD1 (6 bases). Germline V gene sequence: CDR1 SEHNR, CDR2 FQNEAQ (reference sequence). This CDR3 contains 12 residues.